Listed below are T cell receptor beta chains from one sample, sequenced in a study of T cells after yellow fever vaccination. One entry per CDR3 protein, called by TCRdb with MiXCR from the 5' RACE reads. Here the sample spans 300,000 to 350,000 distinct CDR3 sequences, 3.5% to 4.5% being singletons. Material: PBMCs, obtained 15 days after the yellow fever booster vaccination. These receptors came from a man aged 18 to 29 who received the YFV17D yellow fever vaccine. Each CDR3 is given with its conserved first and last residue. The D gene is left open where the match is weak. Only part of the rows carry a size: once, few, many, or a class if the clone is expanded.

>TRBV20-1|TRBD1|many|TRBJ1-2
TGCAGTGCTAGAGCGGGACAGGGGATGTATGGCTACACCTTC
CSARAGQGMYGYTF
>TRBV5-6|.|few|TRBJ2-7
TGTGCCAGCAGCTTGCCGGGGGCGGCCTACGAGCAGTACTTC
CASSLPGAAYEQYF
>TRBV7-6|TRBD1|few|TRBJ1-6
TGTGCCAGCAGCTTAGAGACAGGGGGAAGCTCCTATAATTCACCCCTCCACTTT
CASSLETGGSSYNSPLHF
>TRBV6-5|.|.|TRBJ2-5
TGTGCCAGCAGTTACGGGCAGCGCCAAGAGACCCAGTACTTC
CASSYGQRQETQYF
>TRBV5-6|.|.|TRBJ1-2
TGTGCCAGCAGCTTGGGGTCTATGAACTATGGCTACACCTTC
CASSLGSMNYGYTF
>TRBV4-2|.|many|TRBJ1-1
TGTGCCAGCAGCCCCGGCACTGGACAGACGGATTCTGAAGCTTTCTTT
CASSPGTGQTDSEAFF
>TRBV12-3/TRBV12-4|.|.|TRBJ2-3
TGTGCCAGCAGTTTCGACAGTTACACAGATACGCAGTATTTT
CASSFDSYTDTQYF
>TRBV5-4|.|.|TRBJ2-2
TGTGCCAGCAGGTCGCAGAACACCGGGGAGCTGTTTTTT
CASRSQNTGELFF
>TRBV6-2/TRBV6-3|TRBD1|many|TRBJ2-3
TGTGCCAGCAGTTACGGACAGGAGACAACAGATACGCAGTATTTT
CASSYGQETTDTQYF
>TRBV6-5|.|many|TRBJ1-2
TGTGCCACGCATATGGACTATGGCTACACCTTC
CATHMDYGYTF
>TRBV7-3|TRBD1|many|TRBJ1-1
TGTGCCAGCAGCTATGCAGGGGGAGGGTACACTGAAGCTTTCTTT
CASSYAGGGYTEAFF
>TRBV6-5|.|.|TRBJ1-4
TGTGCCAGCAGTGAGATAGCGGACAGTATAGGTGAAAAACTGTTTTTT
CASSEIADSIGEKLFF
>TRBV10-3|TRBD1|few|TRBJ1-1
TGTGCCATCGGTGGGACAGCTCCCATGAACACTGAAGCTTTCTTT
CAIGGTAPMNTEAFF
>TRBV25-1|.|few|TRBJ2-7
TGTGCCAGTGCCGGGGGCGAGCAGTACTTC
CASAGGEQYF
>TRBV4-2|.|many|TRBJ1-1
TGTGCCAGCAGCCAAGATCGGCCCGGGGACGCTTTCTTT
CASSQDRPGDAFF
>TRBV27|.|.|TRBJ2-5
TGTGCCAGCCGATATCGGGGCAGGGAGACCCAGTACTTC
CASRYRGRETQYF
>TRBV24-1|.|many|TRBJ2-3
TGTGCCACCAGTGATGCTTCAGGGAGAGATACGCAGTATTTT
CATSDASGRDTQYF
>TRBV4-1|TRBD1|few|TRBJ1-3
TGCGCCAGCAGCCCCTGGGACAGGGGGCCAAACACCATATATTTT
CASSPWDRGPNTIYF
>TRBV7-9|.|few|TRBJ2-3
TGTGCCAGCACCCGGCCGGGACTGACCACAGATACGCAGTATTTT
CASTRPGLTTDTQYF
>TRBV7-3|TRBD2|few|TRBJ2-5
TGTGCCAGCAGCCCCGCTCGGGGGGGCGGACTTCAAGAGACCCAGTACTTC
CASSPARGGGLQETQYF
>TRBV11-2|TRBD1|few|TRBJ1-5
TGTGCCAGCAGCTCGGATAGACAGGGGCGATGGCAGCCCCAGCATTTT
CASSSDRQGRWQPQHF
>TRBV12-3/TRBV12-4|.|few|TRBJ1-2
TGTGCCAGCAGTGGTCGACATGGCTACACCTTC
CASSGRHGYTF
>TRBV4-2|TRBD1|many|TRBJ1-4
TGTGCCAGCAGCCAAGGAGGCCCCGGGACAGGGGGTGAAAAACTGTTTTTT
CASSQGGPGTGGEKLFF
>TRBV3-1|.|many|TRBJ1-3
TGTGCCAGCAGCCTCTCGGGGTACGGAAACACCATATATTTT
CASSLSGYGNTIYF
>TRBV20-1|.|.|TRBJ1-5
TGCAGTGCTGCTCGGGAGGGCGGTCAGCCCCAGCATTTT
CSAAREGGQPQHF
>TRBV5-1|.|many|TRBJ2-3
TGCGCCAGCAGCCCGGGACTTCTTCAGACAGATACGCAGTATTTT
CASSPGLLQTDTQYF
>TRBV7-9|.|many|TRBJ1-1
TGTGCCAGCAGCCCCGCCAGCAGGACTGCTGAAGCTTTCTTT
CASSPASRTAEAFF
>TRBV10-3|.|few|TRBJ2-1
TGTGCCATCGGCGTCGCGAGCTCCTACAATGAGCAGTTCTTC
CAIGVASSYNEQFF
>TRBV20-1|.|many|TRBJ2-1
TGCAGTGCTCAGGGGGGGCTAAAGAATGAGCAGTTCTTC
CSAQGGLKNEQFF
>TRBV6-4|.|few|TRBJ2-1
TGTGCCAGCAGTGAGACTATAAAGAATGAGCAGTTCTTC
CASSETIKNEQFF
>TRBV15|TRBD2|few|TRBJ2-5
TGTGCCACCAGCGGACTGGGGACTAGCGGGGCGCAAGAGACCCAGTACTTC
CATSGLGTSGAQETQYF
>TRBV29-1|.|many|TRBJ1-2
TGCAGCGTTGAAGGGGGAACCTTC
CSVEGGTF
>TRBV6-2/TRBV6-3|TRBD1|many|TRBJ2-7
TGTGCCAGCAGTTTTCCGGACAGGGGGTCCCCATACGAGCAGTACTTC
CASSFPDRGSPYEQYF
>TRBV3-1|.|.|TRBJ2-7
TGTGCCAGCAGCCAAGATATTCGGACTTACGAGCAGTACTTC
CASSQDIRTYEQYF
>TRBV7-2|.|many|TRBJ2-3
TGTGCCAGCAGCTTAGCGCCGGCGGTTTTGCAGTATTTT
CASSLAPAVLQYF
>TRBV6-5|.|few|TRBJ1-6
TGTGCCAGCAGTTACTCCGCGGTGGCCTATAATTCACCCCTCCACTTT
CASSYSAVAYNSPLHF
>TRBV7-8|TRBD2|many|TRBJ2-3
TGTGCCAGCCATGCGGGGGACGCGGGCACAGATACGCAGTATTTT
CASHAGDAGTDTQYF
>TRBV6-1|.|.|TRBJ1-6
TGTGCCAGCAGTGACGCGGCGAATTCACCCCTCCACTTT
CASSDAANSPLHF
>TRBV9|.|few|TRBJ2-3
TGTGCCAGCAGCGGGGCCCTTAACACAGATACGCAGTATTTT
CASSGALNTDTQYF
>TRBV7-2|.|many|TRBJ2-1
TGTGCCAGCACCCCATCCAGCTCCGGTGAGCAGTTCTTC
CASTPSSSGEQFF
>TRBV20-1|.|.|TRBJ2-6
TGCAGTGGAGACCGGTTCTCTGGGGCCAACGTCCTGACTTTC
CSGDRFSGANVLTF